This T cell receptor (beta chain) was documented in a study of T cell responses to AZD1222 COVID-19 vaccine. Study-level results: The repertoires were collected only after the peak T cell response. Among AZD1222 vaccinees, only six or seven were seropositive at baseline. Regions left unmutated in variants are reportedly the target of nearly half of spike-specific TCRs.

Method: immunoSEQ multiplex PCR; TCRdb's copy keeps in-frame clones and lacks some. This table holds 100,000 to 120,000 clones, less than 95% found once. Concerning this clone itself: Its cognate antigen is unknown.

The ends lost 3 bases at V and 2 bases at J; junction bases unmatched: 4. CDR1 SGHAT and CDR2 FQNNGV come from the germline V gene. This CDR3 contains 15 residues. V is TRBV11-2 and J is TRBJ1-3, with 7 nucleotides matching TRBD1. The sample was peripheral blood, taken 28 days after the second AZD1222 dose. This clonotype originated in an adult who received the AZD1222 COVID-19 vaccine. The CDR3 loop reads CASSFTGAPGNTIYF. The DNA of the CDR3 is TGTGCCAGCAGCTTTACAGGGGCTCCTGGAAACACCATATATTTT.